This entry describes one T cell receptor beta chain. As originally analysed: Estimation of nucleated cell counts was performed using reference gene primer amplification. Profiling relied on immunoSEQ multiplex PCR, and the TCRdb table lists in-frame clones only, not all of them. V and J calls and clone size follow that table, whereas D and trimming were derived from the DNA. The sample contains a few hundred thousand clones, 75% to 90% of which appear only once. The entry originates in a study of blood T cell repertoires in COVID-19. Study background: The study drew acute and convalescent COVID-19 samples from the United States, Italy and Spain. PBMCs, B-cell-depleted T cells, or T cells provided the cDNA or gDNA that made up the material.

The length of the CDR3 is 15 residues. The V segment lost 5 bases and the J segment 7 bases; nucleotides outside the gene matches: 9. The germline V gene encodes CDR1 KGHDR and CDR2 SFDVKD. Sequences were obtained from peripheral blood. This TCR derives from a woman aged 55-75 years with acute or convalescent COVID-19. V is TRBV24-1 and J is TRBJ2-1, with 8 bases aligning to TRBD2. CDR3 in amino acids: CATSAARTSKNEQFF. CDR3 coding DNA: TGTGCCACCAGTGCCGCCAGGACTAGCAAGAATGAGCAGTTCTTC.